This entry is about one T cell receptor (beta chain). Antigen unknown. The same CDR3 arises from other DNA sequences in this sample as well. These data belong to a study of cytomegalovirus exposure and HLA in healthy donors. Study details: When 398 donors were genotyped, approximately 81% of them were found to fall in the Caucasian-associated ancestry cluster. Study-wide results and limits: Previously analyzed data showed that most TCR beta V segments were productive at a frequency of about 87% or about 30%. Judged likely to be a sequencing artifact was a cluster of highly shared sequence variants.

Samples came from healthy bone marrow donors. V gave up 4 bases and J gave up 7 bases, with 7 bases separating them. Germline V gene sequence: CDR1 PRHDT, CDR2 FYEKMQ (reference sequence). This CDR3 is 11 amino acids long. The PCR made use of 60 Vbeta and 13 Jbeta primers. Clones were read by immunoSEQ multiplex PCR, and TCRdb kept only the in-frame ones, dropping some. Here the sample spans about 200,000 clones, around 80% being singletons. The receptor was derived from a man younger than 45 in good health and CMV-seronegative. This rearrangement joins TRBV13 to TRBJ2-5; D remains unclear. Sequencing used PBMCs. CDR3 nucleotide sequence: TGTGCCAGCAGCTCTCTAGGGACCCAGTACTTC. Amino acid sequence: CASSSLGTQYF.